This T cell receptor beta chain emerged from a study of blood T cell repertoires in COVID-19. Germline V gene sequence: CDR1 MDHEN, CDR2 SYDVKM. CDR3 length: 15 amino acids. With V trimmed by 3 bases and J by 3 bases, 4 bases remained unmatched. Libraries were prepared by immunoSEQ multiplex PCR; TCRdb keeps only in-frame clonotypes and omits some of them. The sample holds 210,000 or so clones, approximately 90% seen once. Sequencing was performed on peripheral blood. This clonotype was sampled from a middle-aged woman who had recovered from COVID-19. This chain uses TRBV28 with TRBJ2-7, with TRBD2 matching over 11 bases. The CDR3 is CASSLGLAEHYEQYF. The CDR3 nucleotides read TGTGCCAGCAGTTTGGGACTAGCGGAGCACTACGAGCAGTACTTC.